This T cell receptor (beta chain) was documented in a study of monozygotic twins with inflammatory bowel disease. CDR1 is DFQATT and CDR2 is SNEGSKA in the germline V gene (reference sequence). There are 16 residues in the CDR3. Study findings and constraints: Clonotype overlap with others was lower in IBD patients than in healthy twins, a difference that was greatest with disease activity.

Note on this clonotype: Its antigen is currently unknown.

Across eight separate reactions for each sample, cDNA was made. After re-calling the 5' RACE reads, TCRdb lists one entry per CDR3 protein, DNA absent. The listing records roughly 160,000 distinct CDR3 sequences. This sequence was found in a human donor with ulcerative colitis or Crohn's disease, or a healthy co-twin of an affected twin (not recorded which). V and J are TRBV20-1 and TRBJ2-3; lacking DNA, the TRBD1 call made by TCRdb goes unchecked. Specimen: blood. CDR3 in amino acids: CSARDYRAGRTDTQYF.